A single sample gave rise to the 19 T cell receptor beta chains below, sequenced in a study of blood T cell repertoires in COVID-19. Sequencing used immunoSEQ multiplex PCR; TCRdb keeps in-frame clones, though not all of them. There are about 190,000 clones in the sample; 70% to 85% occur only once, and less than 15% lies in the top ten. Sample: peripheral blood. Receptor source: a man in his fifties or sixties who had recovered from COVID-19.

V gene TRBV12-3 or TRBV12-4 combines with J gene TRBJ2-4; the match to TRBD1 covers 11 bases. The ends lost 4 bases at V and 10 bases at J; junction bases unmatched: 3. There are 13 residues in the CDR3. The CDR3 is CASSSGTGGIQYF. The DNA of the CDR3 is TGTGCCAGCAGTTCCGGGACAGGGGGAATTCAGTACTTC.

This clone was detected a few times. The genes are TRBV5-1 and TRBJ1-2, with a tentative D call TRBD1 (6 bases). The CDR3 has 14 residues. V shed 4 bases and J shed 7 bases, with 17 bases lying between them. CDR1 and CDR2 (germline): SGHRS, YFSETQ. The CDR3 region is CASSLGGGSAGYTF. The DNA for the CDR3 is TGCGCCAGCAGCCTAGGGGGTGGCAGCGCTGGCTACACCTTC.

The chain couples TRBV4-1 to TRBJ1-4, with D uncertain. Between the trimmed V and J ends, which lost 0 bases and 3 bases, there was a span of 11 bases. CDR1 MGHRA and CDR2 YSYEKL come from the germline V gene. The CDR3 extends over 16 amino acids. The CDR3 spells CASSQEPMRSNEKLFF. CDR3 in DNA: TGCGCCAGCAGCCAAGAACCCATGAGGTCTAATGAAAAACTGTTTTTT.

The chain has TRBV28 and TRBJ1-2; TRBD1 matches at 9 bases. Germline V gene lookup returns CDR1 MDHEN and CDR2 SYDVKM. The trim removed 2 bases at V and 8 bases at J, leaving 3 bases unmatched. This CDR3 is built from 13 residues. In nucleotides, the CDR3 is TGTGCCAGCAGTTTACCCGACAGGGGGGGCTACACCTTC. It yields the protein CASSLPDRGGYTF.

CDR3 in DNA: TGTGCCAGCAGCTCCGGGACTAGGGCTGAGACCGGGGAGCTGTTTTTT. Its protein product is CASSSGTRAETGELFF. The chain links TRBV5-8 to TRBJ2-2, with TRBD2 identical over 8 bases. CDR1 is SGHTS and CDR2 is YDEGEE in the germline V gene. V trimming: 3 bases; J trimming: 5 bases; junction bases outside the gene matches: 9. This CDR3 has 16 residues.

The count of this clone is one. The chain recombines TRBV27 with TRBJ2-3, with a possible D match to TRBD2 (6 bases). This CDR3 region has 17 residues. V dropped 2 bases and J dropped 2 bases, with 17 bases sitting between them. Germline V gene sequence: CDR1 MNHEY, CDR2 SMNVEV (reference sequence). CDR3 region: CASSLMLGEANTDTQYF. As DNA, the CDR3 is TGTGCCAGCAGTTTAATGCTGGGGGAGGCGAACACAGATACGCAGTATTTT.

The V call is TRBV24-1, the J call TRBJ2-1; weak D call: TRBD1 (5 bases). V was trimmed by 2 bases and J by 3 bases, leaving 10 bases between them. The germline CDR1 and CDR2 sequences are KGHDR and SFDVKD. The CDR3 totals 15 residues. The CDR3 loop is CATSDSLGLYNEQFF. In DNA form, the CDR3 reads TGTGCCACCAGTGATTCGCTGGGGCTCTACAATGAGCAGTTCTTC.

This clone was seen a few times. The chain links TRBV7-3 to TRBJ2-2; 8 bases fit TRBD2. CDR3 size: 14 residues. V trimming: 10 bases; J trimming: 0 bases; junction bases outside the gene matches: 4. Germline V gene lookup returns CDR1 SGHTA and CDR2 FQGTGA. The CDR3 here is CATREGANTGELFF. Written as DNA, the CDR3 is TGTGCCACCCGGGAGGGGGCGAACACCGGGGAGCTGTTTTTT.

The chain couples TRBV5-1 to TRBJ1-4; D remains ambiguous. V lost 4 bases and J lost 0, with 10 bases in between. CDR1 and CDR2 (germline): SGHRS, YFSETQ. The CDR3 has 15 amino acids. In nucleotides, the CDR3 is TGCGCCAGCAGCCAAAACACCGCAACTAATGAAAAACTGTTTTTT. It yields the protein CASSQNTATNEKLFF.

This clone was seen just once. A read error may produce the germline difference seen at one junction end. The chain has TRBV5-1 and TRBJ2-1; D perhaps matches TRBD2 (6 bases). Germline V lookup: CDR1 SGHRS, CDR2 YFSETQ. The CDR3 covers 16 residues. The CDR3 protein is CAGSLALGGHYNEQFF. CDR3 sequence (DNA): TGCGCCGGCAGCTTGGCGTTGGGAGGCCACTACAATGAGCAGTTCTTC. Supplemented by reference TRBV5-1 and TRBJ2-1, the full variable domain reads KAGVTQTPRYLIKTRGQQVTLSCSPISGHRSVSWYQQTPGQGLQFLFEYFSETQRNKGNFPGRFSGRQFSNSRSEMNVSTLELGDSALYLCAGSLALGGHYNEQFFGPGTRLTVL.

The J gene is TRBJ1-2, the V gene TRBV6-5; TRBD1 matches 9 bases. The CDR3 extends over 12 amino acids. V dropped 5 bases and J dropped 9; count of bases not matched to a gene: 4. The germline CDR1 and CDR2 sequences are MNHEY and SVGAGI. The CDR3, as DNA: TGTGCCAGCAGTAGGGACAGGGCGCGCTACACCTTC. This translates into CASSRDRARYTF.

Written as DNA, the CDR3 is TGTGCCAGCAGCTCCGCCCGGATAAGTCTTTACAGGGAAGAGAACACCGGGGAGCTGTTTTTT. Amino acids: CASSSARISLYREENTGELFF. The chain carries TRBV7-3 and TRBJ2-2; possible D gene TRBD1, 6 bases. CDR1 is SGHTA, CDR2 FQGTGA, per germline. CDR3 length equals 21 residues. Trimming pared 4 bases from V and 1 base from J, leaving 28 bases between.

This chain links TRBV5-5 with TRBJ2-5; D call uncertain. This CDR3 comprises 12 residues. The V end lost 4 bases, the J end lost 2 bases, and 6 bases lay between the germline ends. Germline V gene lookup returns CDR1 SGHKS and CDR2 YYEKEE (reference sequence). This chain's CDR3 is CASSARQETQYF. CDR3 in DNA: TGTGCCAGCAGCGCGAGACAAGAGACCCAGTACTTC.

This clone appeared a single time. The chain has TRBV11-2 and TRBJ2-1; 7 positions match TRBD1. J lost 3 bases, V lost 2 bases, and 1 base had no gene match. CDR3 length: 14 residues. The germline gives CDR1 SGHAT, CDR2 FQNNGV. In DNA, the CDR3 is TGTGCCAGCAGCTTAACAGGGGTCTACAATGAGCAGTTCTTC. The encoded protein is CASSLTGVYNEQFF.

Remarks on this clone: Within the sample, other DNA sequences also encode this same CDR3. The chain joins TRBV5-4 to TRBJ2-7, with TRBD2 as a possible D gene (5 bases). V was cut by 0 bases and J by 0 bases, with 7 bases left in between. The germline gives CDR1 SGHNT, CDR2 YYREEE (reference sequence). This CDR3 spans 14 amino acids. CDR3 nucleotide sequence: TGTGCCAGCAGCTTGGACGGAGGCTCCTACGAGCAGTACTTC. Translating it yields CASSLDGGSYEQYF. The full variable domain, completed using reference TRBV5-4 and TRBJ2-7, is ETGVTQSPTHLIKTRGQQVTLRCSSQSGHNTVSWYQQALGQGPQFIFQYYREEENGRGNFPPRFSGLQFPNYSSELNVNALELDDSALYLCASSLDGGSYEQYFGPGTRLTVT.

V usage is TRBV27 and J usage is TRBJ2-7, with 7 bases matching TRBD2. The CDR3 contains 14 residues. V was clipped by 4 bases and J by 2 bases; unmatched bases: 5. Germline assignment: CDR1 MNHEY and CDR2 SMNVEV (reference sequence). The CDR3 protein is CASSSAGGAYEQYF. The CDR3, as DNA: TGTGCCAGCAGTTCAGCTGGGGGGGCCTACGAGCAGTACTTC.

This clone appeared a few times. The rearrangement links TRBV9 to TRBJ2-1; the match to TRBD2 covers 11 bases. After removal of 4 bases from V and 0 bases from J, the junction contained 6 bases not matched to a gene. Germline lookup yields CDR1 SGDLS and CDR2 YYNGEE. The CDR3 contains 17 residues. CDR3 loop: CASSPTSGSFSYNEQFF. The CDR3 DNA sequence: TGTGCCAGCAGCCCCACTAGCGGGAGCTTCTCCTACAATGAGCAGTTCTTC.

CDR3 nucleotide sequence: TGTGCCAGCAGCTTGGCCTTACAGGGTCTCACAGATACGCAGTATTTT. Its protein product is CASSLALQGLTDTQYF. The chain links TRBV5-5 to TRBJ2-3; D perhaps matches TRBD1 (6 bases). Trimming stripped 0 bases from V and 2 bases from J, with 13 bases between. CDR1 is SGHKS, CDR2 YYEKEE, per germline (reference sequence). The CDR3 is 16 residues long.

The chain carries TRBV11-2 and TRBJ2-5; 10 bases agree with TRBD2. With 5 bases clipped from V and 4 bases from J, the junction kept 7 bases outside the gene matches. CDR1 is SGHAT, CDR2 FQNNGV, per germline. CDR3 size: 15 residues. In DNA, the CDR3 is TGTGCCAGCAGCGCCGGGACTAGCGCCTCAGAGACCCAGTACTTC. Protein sequence: CASSAGTSASETQYF.